This entry features one TCR beta chain sequence. Its antigen is currently unknown. The sample is drawn from a study of CD8+CD57+ T cells in acquired aplastic anemia. Study-level results: The study identified 25 to 30 CD8+ CDR3 sequences shared by patients and controls.

Patients selected for sequencing had displayed CD8+CD57+ cell expansion by flow cytometry. The study profiled TCR beta VDJ and CDR3 using genomic DNA as template. Each CDR3 protein gets one entry after TCRdb re-called the reads with MiXCR. Here the sample spans 260,000 or so distinct CDR3 sequences, 82% being singletons. The CDR3 sequence is 15 residues long. In germline, CDR1 is SGHDT, CDR2 YYEEEE. V dropped 4 bases and J dropped 3 bases, with 17 bases sitting between them. The origin of this receptor is a human donor with aplastic anemia. This chain uses TRBV5-6 with TRBJ2-7; D not certain. The sample consisted of sorted CD4+, CD8+, or CD8+CD57+ T cells (not recorded which) from PBMCs. The CDR3 DNA sequence: TGTGCCAGCAGCGAGGAAAGGGCCCTACTCTACGAGCAGTACTTC. Its protein is CASSEERALLYEQYF.